This TCR beta chain was sequenced during a study of control samples from healthy donors and cancer patients. The count of this clone is one. J gave up 4 bases and V 7 bases, and 5 bases lay outside the gene matches. CDR1 and CDR2 from the germline V gene are LNHDA and SQIVND (reference sequence). The CDR3 is 14 residues long. Profiling relied on immunoSEQ multiplex PCR, and the TCRdb table lists in-frame clones only, not all of them. Among 190,000 or so clones, around 93% were seen once, and the ten largest hold roughly 1.5%. This TCR derives from a man between 18 and 29 years old in good health. The sequenced sample consisted of blood. V is TRBV19 and J is TRBJ2-5; 11 positions match TRBD2. The CDR3 region is CASKLAGAGETQYF. CDR3 coding DNA: TGTGCCAGTAAACTAGCGGGGGCAGGAGAGACCCAGTACTTC.